A selection of T cell receptor beta chains follows, all from one sample in a study of blood T cell repertoires in COVID-19. The repertoire was sequenced with immunoSEQ multiplex PCR; TCRdb's copy has only in-frame clones and lacks some. The table includes almost 200,000 clones, 86% detected once. Sequences were obtained from peripheral blood. The receptors originated from a woman in her 70s with acute or convalescent COVID-19. Each CDR3 is given with its conserved first and last residue. The order of the fields is V gene, clone size, D gene, J gene, CDR3 DNA, CDR3 protein. A D gene is named only where the DNA matches it firmly. Expanded clones are given a class, and other clones once, few, many or no size at all.

v_call: TRBV25-1
clone_size: -
d_call: -
j_call: TRBJ1-1
cdr3_nt: TGTGCCAGCAGAGATCTACTTGAAGCTTTCTTT
cdr3_aa: CASRDLLEAFF

v_call: TRBV10-3
clone_size: -
d_call: -
j_call: TRBJ1-1
cdr3_nt: TGTGCCATCTACGCCGGACAGAACACTGAAGCTTTCTTT
cdr3_aa: CAIYAGQNTEAFF

v_call: TRBV7-2
clone_size: -
d_call: -
j_call: TRBJ2-2
cdr3_nt: TGTGCCAGCAGCCCTCAGCGGCCGAACACCGGGGAGCTGTTTTTT
cdr3_aa: CASSPQRPNTGELFF

v_call: TRBV10-3
clone_size: -
d_call: -
j_call: TRBJ2-1
cdr3_nt: TGTGCCATCAGTGATCCGGGCCGGGGAAGCTCCTACAATGAGCAGTTCTTC
cdr3_aa: CAISDPGRGSSYNEQFF

v_call: TRBV6-5
clone_size: few
d_call: TRBD1
j_call: TRBJ1-5
cdr3_nt: TGTGCCAGCAAGACAGGGGCGAGCAATCAGCCCCAGCATTTT
cdr3_aa: CASKTGASNQPQHF

v_call: TRBV6-5
clone_size: -
d_call: TRBD2
j_call: TRBJ2-7
cdr3_nt: TGTGCCAGCAGTACCACTAGCGGCCACTCCTACGAGCAGTACTTC
cdr3_aa: CASSTTSGHSYEQYF

v_call: TRBV12-3/TRBV12-4
clone_size: -
d_call: -
j_call: TRBJ1-5
cdr3_nt: TGTGCCAGCAGTTATAGCATTCAGCCCCAGCATTTT
cdr3_aa: CASSYSIQPQHF

v_call: TRBV19
clone_size: once
d_call: -
j_call: TRBJ1-4
cdr3_nt: TGTGCCAGTGGAGAAACAGGGCGGGGGTATGAAAAACTGTTTTTT
cdr3_aa: CASGETGRGYEKLFF

v_call: TRBV3-1/TRBV3-2
clone_size: -
d_call: TRBD1
j_call: TRBJ1-5
cdr3_nt: TGTGCCAGCAGCCGGGGGACAGACCGCAATCAGCCCCAGCATTTT
cdr3_aa: CASSRGTDRNQPQHF

v_call: TRBV4-1
clone_size: -
d_call: -
j_call: TRBJ2-7
cdr3_nt: TGCGCCAGCAGCCAAGAGGAGCGGGCGGACGAGCAGTACTTC
cdr3_aa: CASSQEERADEQYF

v_call: TRBV4-2
clone_size: -
d_call: TRBD1
j_call: TRBJ1-1
cdr3_nt: TGTGCCAGCAGCCCCCGGAAGGGGACAGGGGCCGACCGTGAAGCTTTCTTT
cdr3_aa: CASSPRKGTGADREAFF

v_call: TRBV5-1
clone_size: -
d_call: -
j_call: TRBJ1-1
cdr3_nt: TGCGCCAGCAGCTTGGGAGCAAATCTTTACACTGAAGCTTTCTTT
cdr3_aa: CASSLGANLYTEAFF

v_call: TRBV29-1
clone_size: -
d_call: -
j_call: TRBJ1-1
cdr3_nt: TGCAGCGTTGGCGGGGTCAAGATGAACACTGAAGCTTTCTTT
cdr3_aa: CSVGGVKMNTEAFF

v_call: TRBV7-8
clone_size: few
d_call: -
j_call: TRBJ2-1
cdr3_nt: TGTGCCAGCAGCTTAATCTCTCGGAGCTCCTACAATGAGCAGTTCTTC
cdr3_aa: CASSLISRSSYNEQFF

v_call: TRBV18
clone_size: -
d_call: TRBD1
j_call: TRBJ2-5
cdr3_nt: TGTGCCAGCTCACTACACAGGGGGCGGCCACAAAAACTAGAGAAGACCCAGTACTTC
cdr3_aa: CASSLHRGRPQKLEKTQYF

v_call: TRBV18
clone_size: -
d_call: -
j_call: TRBJ1-4
cdr3_nt: TGTGCCAGCTCACCACAGGGGATCCCAACTAATGAAAAACTGTTTTTT
cdr3_aa: CASSPQGIPTNEKLFF

v_call: TRBV7-8
clone_size: -
d_call: -
j_call: TRBJ2-7
cdr3_nt: TGTGCCAGCAGCTTAGATCAGGGGCGGCCCGAGCAGTACTTC
cdr3_aa: CASSLDQGRPEQYF

v_call: TRBV12-3/TRBV12-4
clone_size: -
d_call: -
j_call: TRBJ1-1
cdr3_nt: TGTGCCAGCAGTTTGGGGCCGAACACTGAAGCTTTCTTT
cdr3_aa: CASSLGPNTEAFF

v_call: TRBV4-1
clone_size: -
d_call: -
j_call: TRBJ1-1
cdr3_nt: TGCGCCAGCAGCCCTCGGACAGCGAACACTGAAGCTTTCTTT
cdr3_aa: CASSPRTANTEAFF

v_call: TRBV6-5
clone_size: few
d_call: TRBD1
j_call: TRBJ1-1
cdr3_nt: TGTGCCAGCAGTTACTCGGGGACAGCAAACACTGAAGCTTTCTTT
cdr3_aa: CASSYSGTANTEAFF

v_call: TRBV7-2
clone_size: -
d_call: -
j_call: TRBJ1-2
cdr3_nt: TGTGCCAGCAGCTGGGAGGTTTCCACCGGGGGCTACACCTTC
cdr3_aa: CASSWEVSTGGYTF

v_call: TRBV5-1
clone_size: -
d_call: TRBD1
j_call: TRBJ2-1
cdr3_nt: TGCGCCAGCAGAGCCGGACAGGGGACCAATGAGCAGTTCTTC
cdr3_aa: CASRAGQGTNEQFF

v_call: TRBV5-1
clone_size: -
d_call: -
j_call: TRBJ1-6
cdr3_nt: TGCGCCAGCAGCTTGGGCCCCTCCACAGCTTCACCCCTCCACTTT
cdr3_aa: CASSLGPSTASPLHF

v_call: TRBV5-1
clone_size: -
d_call: TRBD2
j_call: TRBJ2-1
cdr3_nt: TGCGCCAGCAGATCTTATACCCTAGCGGGAGGGCAGTATGAGCAGTTCTTC
cdr3_aa: CASRSYTLAGGQYEQFF

v_call: TRBV9
clone_size: few
d_call: TRBD2
j_call: TRBJ2-5
cdr3_nt: TGTGCCAGCAGCGGTCTAGCGGGAGAAGAGACCCAGTACTTC
cdr3_aa: CASSGLAGEETQYF

v_call: TRBV2
clone_size: -
d_call: TRBD1
j_call: TRBJ1-1
cdr3_nt: TGTGCCAGCACAATGGGACAGCGCACTGAAGCTTTCTTT
cdr3_aa: CASTMGQRTEAFF